These T cell receptor beta chains were read from a single sample in a study of cytomegalovirus exposure and HLA in healthy donors. The protocol was immunoSEQ multiplex PCR, while the TCRdb copy is restricted to in-frame clones and leaves out a portion. The sample includes about 64,000 clones, roughly 70% of them seen just once. Sequencing used PBMCs. The receptor source for this set is a male donor in good health and CMV-seropositive. CDR3s include the opening cysteine and the closing phenylalanine or tryptophan. A D gene is named only where the DNA matches it firmly. Clone size is stated in some rows and not others, as once, few, many or a class when expanded.

clone_size,v_call,d_call,j_call,cdr3_length,cdr3_nt,cdr3_aa
NA,TRBV5-8,NA,TRBJ2-3,20,TGTGCCAGCAGTTCACACAGGGCAGGGGTCATCACCTCGCCCCCAGATACGCAGTATTTT,CASSSHRAGVITSPPDTQYF
NA,TRBV7-9,TRBD1,TRBJ1-4,15,TGTGCCAGCAGCTTATCAGGGGGACAGGACCGCTGGCTGTTTTTT,CASSLSGGQDRWLFF
NA,TRBV19,NA,TRBJ1-2,15,TGTGCCAGTAGTATAGAACCAGGGGCGAACTATGGCTACACCTTC,CASSIEPGANYGYTF
NA,TRBV18,NA,TRBJ1-1,12,TGTGCCAGCTCACCCCCGGGAACTGAAGCTTTCTTT,CASSPPGTEAFF
NA,TRBV4-1,TRBD2,TRBJ2-1,15,TGCGCCAGCAGCCAAGTGGCTAGCGGGAGGGTAGAGCAGTTCTTC,CASSQVASGRVEQFF
once,TRBV11-3,TRBD1,TRBJ2-1,14,TGTGCCAGCAGCGGCCGGGACAGGGCCTCTGAGCAGTTCTTC,CASSGRDRASEQFF
few,TRBV5-1,TRBD2,TRBJ2-1,14,TGCGCCAGCACCGGGGGAGGGCCCTACAATGAGCAGTTCTTC,CASTGGGPYNEQFF
NA,TRBV7-6,NA,TRBJ2-7,16,TGTGCCAGCAGCTTAGGTGTGGGGGCAGGGTCCTACGAGCAGTACTTC,CASSLGVGAGSYEQYF
NA,TRBV5-6,NA,TRBJ1-2,17,TGTGCCAGCAGCTTAAGGCAGGGCTTCGGTTCGCGATATGGCTACACCTTC,CASSLRQGFGSRYGYTF
NA,TRBV4-1,NA,TRBJ2-1,12,TGCGCCAGCAGCCAAGTCCCTGAGCTACGGTTCTTC,CASSQVPELRFF
NA,TRBV19,TRBD1,TRBJ1-1,13,TGTGCCAGTGCCGACAGGGTTGGAACTGAAGCTTTCTTT,CASADRVGTEAFF
NA,TRBV5-8,NA,TRBJ1-1,14,TGTGCCAGCAGCTCCCCGCGGGGCGGCACTGAAGCTTTCTTT,CASSSPRGGTEAFF
NA,TRBV2,NA,TRBJ1-1,12,TGTGCCAGCAGTCTCCAGGGGACTGAAGCTTTCTTT,CASSLQGTEAFF
NA,TRBV5-1,NA,TRBJ1-2,14,TGCGCCAGCCGACCTAGGGAGGTGAACTATGGCTACACCTTC,CASRPREVNYGYTF
NA,TRBV21-1,NA,TRBJ1-2,15,TGTGCCAGCAGCAAGGTGAGACAGGATAGCGCCGGCTACACCTTC,CASSKVRQDSAGYTF
NA,TRBV6-5,NA,TRBJ1-2,14,TGTGCCAGCAGTTTACGAGGGATTGGGTATGGCTACACCTTC,CASSLRGIGYGYTF
NA,TRBV5-6,TRBD1,TRBJ2-7,15,TGTGCCAGCAGCGCACCCGGGACAGGGTTTTACGAGCAGTACTTC,CASSAPGTGFYEQYF
once,TRBV5-1,NA,TRBJ2-7,14,TGCGCCAGCAGCTTGATGTCCGAGGGGGACGAGCAGTACTTC,CASSLMSEGDEQYF
NA,TRBV5-1,NA,TRBJ1-6,15,TGCGCCAGCAGCTTTCGGGGGGCGCAGGGTTCACCCCTCCACTTT,CASSFRGAQGSPLHF
few,TRBV7-9,NA,TRBJ2-3,14,TGTGCCAGCAGCTCTCAGGGGAGAGGAAATACGCAGTATTTT,CASSSQGRGNTQYF
NA,TRBV11-2,TRBD1,TRBJ2-5,17,TGTGCCAGCAGCTTAAGTCCGGGACAGGGGAAGGGGGAGACCCAGTACTTC,CASSLSPGQGKGETQYF
once,TRBV7-2,NA,TRBJ2-2,15,TGTGCCAGCAGCTTAATGGGACAGCGGGCCGGGGAGCTGTTTTTT,CASSLMGQRAGELFF
once,TRBV21-1,NA,TRBJ1-5,13,TGTGCCAGCAGCGCGGGACAGGGACAGCCCCAGCATTTT,CASSAGQGQPQHF
NA,TRBV21-1,NA,TRBJ1-1,14,TGTGCCAGCGTTGTTGGAGGAGATTACACTGAAGCTTTCTTT,CASVVGGDYTEAFF
few,TRBV13,TRBD2,TRBJ2-2,17,TGTGCCAGCAGCCTAAGGACTAGCGGAACGAACACCGGGGAGCTGTTTTTT,CASSLRTSGTNTGELFF
few,TRBV30,TRBD1,TRBJ1-2,15,TGTGCCTGGACCCGGAAACAGGGGGCCAACTATGGCTACACCTTC,CAWTRKQGANYGYTF
few,TRBV5-6,NA,TRBJ1-1,14,TGTGCCAGCAGCTTGGTCGGGTTTGACGGTGAAGCTTTCTTT,CASSLVGFDGEAFF
NA,TRBV2,TRBD1,TRBJ1-2,13,TGTGCCAGCATGGGACAGGGGGTAGGTGGCTACACCTTC,CASMGQGVGGYTF
once,TRBV2,NA,TRBJ2-5,16,TGTGCCAGCACCCCTCCCAGCGACTCGCCGGTGGAGACCCAGTACTTC,CASTPPSDSPVETQYF
NA,TRBV2,TRBD1,TRBJ1-5,15,TGTGCCAGCAGGAGACAGGGAATGGGCAATCAGCCCCAGCATTTT,CASRRQGMGNQPQHF
NA,TRBV9,TRBD1,TRBJ1-5,13,TGTGCCAGCAGCCGACAGGGGAATCAGCCCCAGCATTTT,CASSRQGNQPQHF
NA,TRBV5-4,TRBD1,TRBJ1-2,17,TGTGCCAGCAGCTTGAAGACAACCGGGACAGCGGGCAATGGCTACACCTTC,CASSLKTTGTAGNGYTF
few,TRBV25-1,NA,TRBJ1-2,12,TGTGCCAGCAGTGAGGCAGGGCTGGGCTACACCTTC,CASSEAGLGYTF
few,TRBV30,NA,TRBJ2-1,14,TGTGCCTGGAGTGTAGGATTCAGGGCGGATGAGCAGTTCTTC,CAWSVGFRADEQFF
few,TRBV29-1,NA,TRBJ2-6,16,TGCAGCGTTGAAGGAGACAACCTCTCTGGGGCCAACGTCCTGACTTTC,CSVEGDNLSGANVLTF
once,TRBV10-3,TRBD1,TRBJ1-2,13,TGTGCCATCATGGGACAGATAGACTATGGCTACACCTTC,CAIMGQIDYGYTF
few,TRBV18,NA,TRBJ1-4,15,TGTGCCAGCTCACCATCCAGGACAGCTAATGAAAAACTGTTTTTT,CASSPSRTANEKLFF
once,TRBV6-6,TRBD1,TRBJ1-1,14,TGTGCCAGCAGTTTAACAGGGGTGGTAGGGGGAGCTTTCTTT,CASSLTGVVGGAFF
NA,TRBV7-9,TRBD2,TRBJ2-3,15,TGTGCCAGCAGTGCCAGCGGGAGTAGGGCAGATACGCAGTATTTT,CASSASGSRADTQYF
NA,TRBV30,NA,TRBJ1-2,15,TGTGCCTGGAGTCACCCCCCCACAGGCCACTATGGCTACACCTTC,CAWSHPPTGHYGYTF
NA,TRBV11-3,NA,TRBJ2-4,14,TGTGCCAGCAGCTTAGGCGGTTCCAAAAACATTCAGTACTTC,CASSLGGSKNIQYF
few,TRBV4-1,NA,TRBJ1-5,15,TGCGCCAGCAGCCAAGAGGAGGTTAGCAATCAGCCCCAGCATTTT,CASSQEEVSNQPQHF
NA,TRBV18,TRBD2,TRBJ2-7,16,TGTGCCAGCTCACCATCCCTAGCGGGAGGGCCGGGGGAGCAGTACTTC,CASSPSLAGGPGEQYF
few,TRBV4-1,TRBD2,TRBJ2-1,16,TGCGCCAGCAGCCAAACGGGACTAGCTTTTTACAATGAGCAGTTCTTC,CASSQTGLAFYNEQFF
NA,TRBV5-1,NA,TRBJ2-3,15,TGCGCCAGCACACCTTTGGGACATGACACAGATACGCAGTATTTT,CASTPLGHDTDTQYF
NA,TRBV5-1,NA,TRBJ1-1,16,TGCGCCAGCAGCTCTGTGGGAGCGCTCTTGAACACTGAAGCTTTCTTT,CASSSVGALLNTEAFF
once,TRBV19,TRBD1,TRBJ1-2,13,TGTGCCAGTAGTGTCCGGGACAGGGAAGGCTACACCTTC,CASSVRDREGYTF
NA,TRBV18,NA,TRBJ2-1,16,TGTGCCAGCTCACCAAGGGAGCGGGCGCCGTACAATGAGCAGTTCTTC,CASSPRERAPYNEQFF
NA,TRBV7-7,TRBD1,TRBJ2-7,15,TGTGCCAGCAGCCTTAGACAGGGGGTTCTCTACGAGCAGTACTTC,CASSLRQGVLYEQYF
NA,TRBV10-2,NA,TRBJ1-2,13,TGCGCCAGCAGTCCTTCCTCCGACTATGGCTACACCTTC,CASSPSSDYGYTF
NA,TRBV7-2,NA,TRBJ1-2,13,TGTGCCAGCAGCTTAGATGAGTGGGCTGGCTACACCTTC,CASSLDEWAGYTF